Below, 24 T cell receptor beta chains from the same sample are listed, as sequenced in a study of blood T cell repertoires in COVID-19. Sequencing used immunoSEQ multiplex PCR; TCRdb keeps in-frame clones, though not all of them. The sample comprises 390,000 or so clones, approximately 87% of which are singletons, and approximately 9.3% rests with the top ten. The specimen sequenced was PBMCs or T cells enriched from blood (not recorded which). These receptors came from a woman aged 50 to 65 who had recovered from COVID-19.

The gene calls are TRBV2 and TRBJ1-6; D is perhaps TRBD1 (5 bases). The CDR3 consists of 14 residues. Trimming removed 4 bases at V and 11 bases at J, with 15 bases between. Germline CDR1 reads SNHLY; CDR2 reads FYNNEI. CDR3 in amino acids: CASSVAGEVAPLHF. CDR3 nucleotides: TGTGCCAGCAGTGTGGCGGGGGAGGTGGCACCCCTCCACTTT.

The chain couples TRBV28 to TRBJ2-3, with TRBD1 matching over 9 bases. This CDR3 is built from 16 residues. Trimming cost V 10 bases and J 9 bases; bases outside gene matches: 20. Germline lookup yields CDR1 MDHEN and CDR2 SYDVKM. DNA of the CDR3: TGTGCCACCCGAGGGGGGGACCGGACAGGGGCCGAGACGCAGTATTTT. Translation: CATRGGDRTGAETQYF.

This chain joins TRBV4-3 and TRBJ1-1; 7 bases fit TRBD1. CDR1 and CDR2 from the germline V gene are LGHNA and YSLEER. Germline trimming cut 3 bases from V and 3 bases from J; bases unmatched to any gene: 7. The CDR3 loop spans 15 amino acids. DNA of the CDR3: TGCGCCAGCAGCCAGGACCACAGGGGACACACTGAAGCTTTCTTT. Translated, it gives CASSQDHRGHTEAFF.

In its sample, this clone was seen once. The V call is TRBV7-9, the J call TRBJ1-5; no clear D gene. Germline CDR1 and CDR2: SEHNR and FQNEAQ (reference sequence). The length of the CDR3 is 13 residues. V was cut by 5 bases and J by 9 bases, with 14 bases left in between. CDR3 nucleotides: TGTGCCAGCAGCCCAACCGCGGTCGGGCCCCAGCATTTT. Its translation: CASSPTAVGPQHF.

This clone has a single count. V is TRBV4-1 and J is TRBJ1-2; weak D call: TRBD1 (6 bases). Trimming took off 1 base at V and 4 bases at J, with 13 bases between the two ends. Per the germline V gene, CDR1 is MGHRA and CDR2 is YSYEKL. The CDR3 consists of 15 residues. The CDR3 here is CASSQVAGDTYGYTF. CDR3 in DNA: TGCGCCAGCAGCCAAGTGGCAGGGGATACCTATGGCTACACCTTC.

This clone was detected once. This chain links TRBV5-5 with TRBJ1-2; TRBD1 matches at 9 bases. CDR3 size: 14 residues. V lost 4 bases and J lost 7; bases outside the gene matches: 8. CDR1 is SGHKS, CDR2 YYEKEE, per germline (reference sequence). CDR3 DNA sequence: TGTGCCAGCAGCGAACTGGGACAGGGCGCTGGCTACACCTTC. This encodes CASSELGQGAGYTF.

The J gene is TRBJ1-4, the V gene TRBV7-8; 8 nucleotides line up with TRBD1. Germline V gives CDR1 SGHVS, CDR2 FQNEAQ. Losses at the gene ends were 4 bases for V and 2 bases for J; bases not matched to a gene: 9. The CDR3 extends over 17 amino acids. The CDR3 region is CASSSDRDDKTNEKLFF. The CDR3 bases are TGTGCCAGCAGCTCGGACAGGGACGATAAGACTAATGAAAAACTGTTTTTT.

The chain employs TRBV2 and TRBJ2-1; maybe TRBD2 (6 bases). Germline CDR1 reads SNHLY; CDR2 reads FYNNEI. The CDR3 is 15 amino acids. Trimming removed 11 bases at V and 7 bases at J, with 24 bases between. The CDR3 loop reads CAGSMTRSVGNEQFF. CDR3 DNA: TGTGCCGGGTCGATGACTAGATCTGTTGGTAATGAGCAGTTCTTC.

The chain combines TRBV7-9 with TRBJ2-5; D is undetermined. V lost 3 bases and J lost 5, with 16 bases in between. Germline-derived CDR1 and CDR2 are SEHNR and FQNEAQ (reference sequence). CDR3 length: 15 residues. CDR3 sequence: CASSFNSWAIETQYF. CDR3 sequence (DNA): TGTGCCAGCAGCTTCAACTCTTGGGCCATCGAGACCCAGTACTTC.

The rearrangement links TRBV4-1 to TRBJ1-2; 8 bases line up with TRBD1. Germline values: CDR1 MGHRA, CDR2 YSYEKL. V trimming: 3 bases; J trimming: 14 bases; junction bases outside the gene matches: 8. The CDR3 length is 12 residues. For the CDR3, the DNA is TGCGCCAGCAGCCAGGATGACAGGGGTCGGACCTTC. Encoded protein: CASSQDDRGRTF.

The genes are TRBV6-2 or TRBV6-3 and TRBJ2-3; TRBD2 agrees at 8 bases. The CDR3 loop spans 19 amino acids. With 0 bases clipped from V and 0 bases from J, the junction kept 11 bases outside the gene matches. CDR1 is MNHEY and CDR2 is SVGEGT in the germline V gene. The CDR3 reads CASSYSLVAGPHSTDTQYF. In nucleotides, the CDR3 is TGTGCCAGCAGTTACTCATTGGTAGCGGGGCCTCATAGCACAGATACGCAGTATTTT.

The chain joins TRBV11-2 to TRBJ2-7; D unclear. Germline V CDR1 and CDR2: SGHAT, FQNNGV. Deletions cut 3 bases from V and 3 bases from J, with 9 bases between. CDR3 length equals 13 residues. CDR3 protein: CASSFLRDYEQYF. Written as DNA, the CDR3 is TGTGCCAGCAGCTTTTTACGAGACTACGAGCAGTACTTC.

DNA for the CDR3: TGTGCCAGCTCCCCTCGGCGGGACAGTAAAGAGACCCAGTACTTC. Residues: CASSPRRDSKETQYF. The chain carries TRBV18 and TRBJ2-5; perhaps TRBD1 as D (7 bases). This CDR3 is 15 amino acids long. Per the germline V gene, CDR1 is KGHSH and CDR2 is LQKENI. V was pared by 6 bases and J by 3 bases, with 17 bases between. Based on the CDR3 plus reference TRBV18 and TRBJ2-5, the full variable domain is NAGVMQNPRHLVRRRGQEARLRCSPMKGHSHVYWYRQLPEEGLKFMVYLQKENIIDESGMPKERFSAEFPKEGPSILRIQQVVRGDSAAYFCASSPRRDSKETQYFGPGTRLLVL.

The gene calls are TRBV4-3 and TRBJ1-2; TRBD1 agrees at 7 bases. Trimming took 1 base from V and 5 from J; bases not matched to a gene: 7. Germline CDR1 and CDR2: LGHNA and YSLEER. This CDR3 has 15 amino acids. Here the CDR3 DNA reads TGCGCCAGCAGCCAAGGGGACAGTTTGCTGTATGGCTACACCTTC. This translates into CASSQGDSLLYGYTF.

V usage is TRBV7-8 and J usage is TRBJ2-2, with 10 bases fitting TRBD2. This CDR3 is 20 amino acids long. Trimming removed 5 bases from V and 0 bases from J; junction bases left unmatched: 15. Looked up from germline, CDR1 is SGHVS and CDR2 is FQNEAQ. The CDR3 is CASSQRGGFGTGSNTGELFF. The DNA of the CDR3 is TGTGCCAGCAGCCAGCGGGGGGGCTTCGGAACAGGCTCGAACACCGGGGAGCTGTTTTTT.

The chain employs TRBV5-1 and TRBJ2-1; 10 nucleotides match TRBD2. The CDR3 length is 15 residues. Trimming cost V 0 bases and J 7 bases; bases outside gene matches: 4. From germline, CDR1 is SGHRS and CDR2 YFSETQ. The CDR3 DNA is TGCGCCAGCAGCTTGGCAGCGGGGGGGTGGAATGAGCAGTTCTTC. Its translation is CASSLAAGGWNEQFF. Full variable domain (remainder filled in from reference TRBV5-1 and TRBJ2-1): KAGVTQTPRYLIKTRGQQVTLSCSPISGHRSVSWYQQTPGQGLQFLFEYFSETQRNKGNFPGRFSGRQFSNSRSEMNVSTLELGDSALYLCASSLAAGGWNEQFFGPGTRLTVL.

The CDR3 region has the DNA TGTGCCAGCAGTTTATGGGCTAGCGGGGACACAGATACGCAGTATTTT. Translation: CASSLWASGDTDTQYF. J is TRBJ2-3 and V is TRBV27, with TRBD2 identical over 9 bases. Germline V gene sequence: CDR1 MNHEY, CDR2 SMNVEV (reference sequence). The CDR3 loop spans 16 amino acids. The V gene end was trimmed by 1 base and the J gene end by 2 bases; junction bases not matched to a gene: 4.

The chain has TRBV19 and TRBJ1-2; 7 nucleotides align to TRBD1. The CDR3 totals 16 residues. Unmatched junction bases numbered 15, after V lost 5 bases and J lost 6 bases. Germline V CDR1 and CDR2: LNHDA, SQIVND (reference sequence). CDR3 region: CASSPNPGTASNGYTF. CDR3 in DNA: TGTGCCAGTAGTCCAAATCCCGGGACAGCTAGTAATGGCTACACCTTC.

The gene calls are TRBV7-3 and TRBJ2-1; 15 nucleotides align to TRBD2. CDR1 SGHTA and CDR2 FQGTGA come from the germline V gene. V gave up 4 bases and J gave up 7 bases; unmatched junction bases: 2. This CDR3 comprises 15 residues. The CDR3 reads CASSSGLAGGNEQFF. DNA of the CDR3: TGTGCCAGCAGCTCAGGACTAGCGGGGGGGAATGAGCAGTTCTTC.

V gene TRBV2 combines with J gene TRBJ1-1; TRBD1 agrees at 7 bases. From germline, CDR1 is SNHLY and CDR2 FYNNEI. V lost 9 bases to trimming and J lost 5 bases; unmatched junction nucleotides: 6. This CDR3 has 12 amino acids. The CDR3 region is CARSTGDTEAFF. CDR3 sequence (DNA): TGTGCCAGGTCTACAGGGGATACTGAAGCTTTCTTT.

The chain combines TRBV6-1 with TRBJ2-1; a possible D gene is TRBD2 (5 bases). Germline CDR1 and CDR2: MNHNS and SASEGT. Trimming pared 0 bases from V and 9 bases from J, leaving 18 bases between. The CDR3 spans 16 residues. CDR3 residues: CASSEAWLGDGVEQFF. CDR3 bases: TGTGCCAGCAGTGAAGCGTGGTTGGGAGACGGTGTTGAGCAGTTCTTC.

The CDR3 sequence: CASSLRLAGGAATGELFF. CDR3 DNA: TGTGCCAGCAGCTTACGGCTAGCGGGGGGGGCGGCCACCGGGGAGCTGTTTTTT. This chain joins TRBV7-2 and TRBJ2-2; 12 nucleotides align to TRBD2. The CDR3 length is 18 residues. Trimming at V came to 2 bases and at J to 4 bases, leaving 8 bases not matched to a gene. Germline CDR1 SGHTA, CDR2 FQGNSA.

The J gene is TRBJ2-7, the V gene TRBV28, with TRBD1 as a possible D gene (6 bases). The CDR3 runs 14 residues. In germline, CDR1 is MDHEN, CDR2 SYDVKM. Trimming removed 5 bases at V and 3 bases at J, with 14 bases between. This CDR3 is CASSRGTGFYEQYF. The CDR3, as DNA: TGTGCCAGCAGTCGGGGCACAGGGTTCTACGAGCAGTACTTC.

The chain is built from TRBV21-1 and TRBJ1-5; the D segment call TRBD1 is taken from the table without a DNA check. TRBV21-1 is reported as a pseudogene. The CDR3 has 20 residues. CDR3 sequence: CASSLFQDTKICWSNQPQHF. CDR3 sequence (DNA): TGTGCCAGCAGCCTATTCCAGGACACTAAAATTTGTTGGAGCAATCAGCCCCAGCATTTT.